The sequence of this T cell receptor (beta chain) was determined in a study of T cell repertoires in cytomegalovirus infection. Study information: CMV epitopes used comprised recently identified HLA-C-restricted ones and well-studied HLA-B-restricted ones. Public TCR beta signatures marked donors with CMV infection and the matching HLA. Points from the study as a whole: Cumulative frequency of public TCR beta families picked out carriers of CMV plus the relevant HLA. In two of eight donors, the top clonotype was HLA-C-restricted CMV-specific.

With 0 bases removed from V and 10 bases from J, the gap between germline ends came to 16 bases. CDR1 MRHNA and CDR2 SNTAGT come from the germline V gene. The CDR3 runs to 15 residues. In TCRdb, the reads were re-called with MiXCR into one record per CDR3 protein. The repertoire holds more than 300,000 distinct CDR3 sequences, about 35% seen once, with approximately 13% in the top ten. On this clonotype itself: Its antigen remains unknown.

The sample in question was cultured PBMCs, obtained from culture after CMV antigen stimulation. This receptor was identified in a human donor in good health (CMV status not recorded). Some clones in this sample may be carry-over from other donors' samples. The chain couples TRBV6-4 to TRBJ2-1; D tentatively fits TRBD1 or TRBD2 (5 bases each). The CDR3 nucleotides are TGTGCCAGCAGTGACTCGGGGACCCCCCTTCGGGAGCAGTTCTTC. Amino acids: CASSDSGTPLREQFF.